The present entry profiles one T cell receptor beta chain with its context. Antigen specificity is unknown. The treatment here: roughly 11-day PBMC culture with coronavirus spike peptide pools or control peptides (ViraFEST assay). Cultured CD4+ T-cell DNA underwent Oncomine TCR Beta short-read sequencing. TCRdb processed the PCR reads anew with MiXCR; each CDR3 protein has one entry. The sample has roughly 14,000 distinct CDR3 sequences; approximately 71% are singletons. This record belongs to a study of vaccination and CD4 T cells after COVID-19. Trimming took 0 bases from V and 2 from J, leaving 7 bases between them. The germline gives CDR1 SGHDN, CDR2 FVKESK. The CDR3 covers 14 residues.

Material: CD4+ T cells from blood, cultured in vitro. This TCR derives from a human donor who had recovered from COVID-19. The chain uses TRBV14 and TRBJ1-2; D gene uncertain. This CDR3 is CASSQEYLNYGYTF. The CDR3 bases are TGTGCCAGCAGCCAAGAGTACCTCAACTATGGCTACACCTTC. Filled out from reference TRBV14 and TRBJ1-2, the complete variable domain reads EAGVTQFPSHSVIEKGQTVTLRCDPISGHDNLYWYRRVMGKEIKFLLHFVKESKQDESGMPNNRFLAERTGGTYSTLKVQPAELEDSGVYFCASSQEYLNYGYTFGSGTRLTVV.